This T cell receptor beta chain was sequenced in a study of blood T cell repertoires in COVID-19. Overall study context: From the United States, Italy and Spain came samples of acute and convalescent COVID-19. In each case, the material was cDNA or gDNA derived from T cells, B-cell-depleted T cells, or PBMCs.

The V gene lost 0 bases and the J gene lost 2 bases, with 4 bases spanning the gap. The CDR3 spans 13 residues. Per the authors' pipeline: Researchers report that nucleated cell counts were estimated from reference gene primer amplification. TCRdb's copy holds only in-frame clones and misses some; the assay was immunoSEQ multiplex PCR. Clonal size and the V and J genes are those of that table, whereas D and trimming came from the DNA. The sample carries fewer than 350,000 clones, about 82% recorded once. This TCR came from a woman between 50 and 59 years old with active or convalescent COVID-19. J is TRBJ2-5 and V is TRBV12-3 or TRBV12-4; D is unclear. Sequencing was done on a sample of peripheral blood. The CDR3 bases are TGTGCCAGCAGTTTAGCGCGGCAAGAGACCCAGTACTTC. It yields the protein CASSLARQETQYF.